This record concerns one TCR beta chain sequence. CDR1 and CDR2 from the germline V gene are LNHNV and YYDKDF (reference sequence). V shed 1 base, J shed 6 bases, and the junction held 7 bases outside the gene matches. The CDR3 runs to 16 residues. Generated by immunoSEQ multiplex PCR, the TCRdb table keeps only in-frame clones and is missing some. The sample shows 700,000 to 750,000 clones, around 85% of them seen only once. This entry comes from a study of shared T cell receptors in the human thymus. These data were also reused for a study on human thymus T cells. Turning to that study: Immunologically healthy infants in Finland undergoing congenital heart defect surgery were the donors. Corrective heart surgery yielded resections, and these provided the thymus tissue.

The specimen was thymocytes. The chain links TRBV15 to TRBJ1-5, with 9 bases fitting TRBD1. This sequence was found in a girl under three years old with a congenital heart defect. This CDR3 reads CATSRAGTGSGQPQHF. For the CDR3, the DNA is TGTGCCACCAGCAGAGCCGGGACAGGGTCGGGTCAGCCCCAGCATTTT.